This record concerns one T cell receptor beta chain sequence. This CDR3 spans 14 amino acids. V gave up 3 bases and J gave up 0 bases, with 10 bases separating them. Germline loops: CDR1 SGHDT, CDR2 YYEEEE. This sample is drawn from a study of control samples from healthy donors and cancer patients. Generated by immunoSEQ multiplex PCR, the TCRdb table keeps only in-frame clones and is missing some. The repertoire has fewer than 200,000 clones, around 94% of them found once; the top ten carry about 14%. The J gene is TRBJ2-7, the V gene TRBV5-6; unclear D gene. Input material: PBMCs. The clonotype originates from a man aged 60 to 69 with colorectal cancer. The chain's CDR3 is CASSSLTLSYEQYF. In DNA, the CDR3 is TGTGCCAGCAGCTCACTTACGCTCTCCTACGAGCAGTACTTC.